This TCR beta chain was retrieved from a study of OX40 agonist ivuxolimab in advanced cancers. Study background: Every 2 weeks, patients received ivuxolimab intravenously, dosed at 0.01 to 10 mg/kg.

Regarding this clone: What it binds is not known.

The CDR3 loop spans 16 amino acids. Germline CDR1 is MRHNA and CDR2 is SNTAGT. After removal of 7 bases from V and 0 bases from J, the junction contained 8 bases not matched to a gene. The assay was immunoSEQ multiplex PCR, and TCRdb's table has in-frame clones only and misses some. The sample has around 72,000 clones, roughly nine tenths seen once. Regarding the study as a whole: Dosing at 0.1 to 3.0 mg/kg was accompanied by clonal expansion of CD4+ and CD8+ blood T cells by week 6. The work left the antigen specificity of expanded peripheral T cells undetermined.

This sample comprised CD4+ or CD8+ T cells sorted from blood, obtained in a trial of the OX40 agonist ivuxolimab. The V and J genes are TRBV6-4 and TRBJ2-1, with 8 bases identical to TRBD2. The TCR comes from an adult with an advanced solid tumor such as melanoma, head and neck, liver or kidney cancer. This CDR3 is CASTPTSGHSYNEQFF. CDR3 coding DNA: TGTGCCAGCACCCCTACTAGCGGCCACTCCTACAATGAGCAGTTCTTC.